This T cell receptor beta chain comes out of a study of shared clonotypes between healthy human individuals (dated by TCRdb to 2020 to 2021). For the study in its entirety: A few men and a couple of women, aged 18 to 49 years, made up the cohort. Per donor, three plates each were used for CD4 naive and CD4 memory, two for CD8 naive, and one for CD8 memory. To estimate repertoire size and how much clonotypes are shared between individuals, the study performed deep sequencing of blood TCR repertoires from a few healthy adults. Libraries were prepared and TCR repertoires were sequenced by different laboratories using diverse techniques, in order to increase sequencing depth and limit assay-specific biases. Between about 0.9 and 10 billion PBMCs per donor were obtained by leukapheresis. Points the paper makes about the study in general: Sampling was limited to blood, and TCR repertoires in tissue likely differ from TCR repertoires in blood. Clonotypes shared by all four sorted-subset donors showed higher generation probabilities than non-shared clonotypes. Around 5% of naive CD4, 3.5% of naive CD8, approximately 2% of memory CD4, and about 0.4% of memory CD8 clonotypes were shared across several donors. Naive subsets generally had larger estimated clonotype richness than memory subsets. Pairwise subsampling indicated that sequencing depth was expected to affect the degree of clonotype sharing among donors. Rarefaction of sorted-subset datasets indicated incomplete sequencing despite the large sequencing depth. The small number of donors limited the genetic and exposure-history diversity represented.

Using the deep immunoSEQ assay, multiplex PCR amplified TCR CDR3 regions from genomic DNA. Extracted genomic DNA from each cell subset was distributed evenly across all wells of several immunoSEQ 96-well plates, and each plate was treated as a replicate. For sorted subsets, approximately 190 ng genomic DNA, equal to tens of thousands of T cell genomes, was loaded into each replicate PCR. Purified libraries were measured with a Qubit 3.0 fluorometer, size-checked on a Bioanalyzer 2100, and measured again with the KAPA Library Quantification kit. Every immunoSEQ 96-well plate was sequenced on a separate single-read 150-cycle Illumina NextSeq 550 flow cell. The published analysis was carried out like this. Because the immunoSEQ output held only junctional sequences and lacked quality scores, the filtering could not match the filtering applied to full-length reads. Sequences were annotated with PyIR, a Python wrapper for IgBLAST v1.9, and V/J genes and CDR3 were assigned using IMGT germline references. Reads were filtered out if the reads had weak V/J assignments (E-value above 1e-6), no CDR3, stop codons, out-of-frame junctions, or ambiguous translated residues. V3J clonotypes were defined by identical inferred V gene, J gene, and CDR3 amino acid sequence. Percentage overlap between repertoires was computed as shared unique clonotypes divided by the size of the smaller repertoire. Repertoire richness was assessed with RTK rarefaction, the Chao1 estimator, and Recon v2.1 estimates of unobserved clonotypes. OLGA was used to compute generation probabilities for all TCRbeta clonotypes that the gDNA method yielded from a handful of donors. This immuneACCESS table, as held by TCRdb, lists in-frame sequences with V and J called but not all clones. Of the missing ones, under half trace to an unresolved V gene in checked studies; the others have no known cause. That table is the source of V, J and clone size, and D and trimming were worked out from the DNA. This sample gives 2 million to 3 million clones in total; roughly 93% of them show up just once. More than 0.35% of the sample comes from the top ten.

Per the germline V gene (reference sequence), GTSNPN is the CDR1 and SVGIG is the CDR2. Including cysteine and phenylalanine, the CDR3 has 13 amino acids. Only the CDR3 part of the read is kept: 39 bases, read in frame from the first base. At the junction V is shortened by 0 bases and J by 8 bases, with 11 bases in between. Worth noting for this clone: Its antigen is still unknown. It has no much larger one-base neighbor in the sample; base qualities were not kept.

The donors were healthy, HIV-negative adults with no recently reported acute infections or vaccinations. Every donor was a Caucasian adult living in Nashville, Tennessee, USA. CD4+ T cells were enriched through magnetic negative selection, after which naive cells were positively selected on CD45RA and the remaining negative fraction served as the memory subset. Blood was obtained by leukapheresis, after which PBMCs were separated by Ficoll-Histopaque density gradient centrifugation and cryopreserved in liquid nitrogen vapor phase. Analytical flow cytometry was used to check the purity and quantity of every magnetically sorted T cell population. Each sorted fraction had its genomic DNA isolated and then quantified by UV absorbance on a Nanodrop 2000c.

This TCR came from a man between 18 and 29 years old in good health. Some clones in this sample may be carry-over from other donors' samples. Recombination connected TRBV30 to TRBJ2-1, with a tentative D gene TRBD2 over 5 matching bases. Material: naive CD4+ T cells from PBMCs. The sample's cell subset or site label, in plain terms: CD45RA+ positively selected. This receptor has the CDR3 CAWSVAVEDEQFF. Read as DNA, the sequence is TGTGCCTGGAGTGTAGCCGTGGAGGATGAGCAGTTCTTC.